This note documents a single T cell receptor beta chain sequence. The entry originates in a study of cytomegalovirus exposure and HLA in healthy donors. Germline V lookup: CDR1 KGHSH, CDR2 LQKENI. V was trimmed by 3 bases and J by 5 bases, leaving 16 bases between them. The CDR3 extends over 15 amino acids. Primers included in the PCR were 60 Vbeta and 13 Jbeta primers. The data were produced by immunoSEQ multiplex PCR, yet TCRdb's version contains in-frame clones alone and is incomplete. The sample includes about 180,000 clones, around 79% of them seen just once. The rearrangement uses TRBV18 and TRBJ1-1; D possibly corresponds to TRBD1 (5 bases). Sequenced sample: PBMCs. The receptor was derived from a middle-aged man in good health and CMV-seropositive. CDR3 sequence reads: CASSPRDGGGTEAFF. The DNA of the CDR3 is TGTGCCAGCTCACCTCGGGATGGCGGGGGGACTGAAGCTTTCTTT.